These 11 T cell receptor beta chains came from one sample sequenced in a study of blood T cell repertoires in COVID-19. TCRdb keeps only in-frame clones here, not all; method: immunoSEQ multiplex PCR. The table shows about 210,000 clones, with around 83% occurring only once. Sequencing was carried out using peripheral blood. Source of these receptors: a woman aged 45-60 years with acute or convalescent COVID-19.

This chain links TRBV5-1 with TRBJ2-7; 11 bases fit TRBD2. The CDR3 is 15 amino acids. The V segment lost 4 bases and the J segment 1 base; nucleotides outside the gene matches: 4. Per germline, CDR1 SGHRS and CDR2 YFSETQ. DNA for the CDR3: TGCGCCAGCAGCCCCCTAGCGGGAGGTTCCTACGAGCAGTACTTC. Encoded protein: CASSPLAGGSYEQYF.

The chain links TRBV10-3 to TRBJ1-1; weak D call: TRBD1 (5 bases). CDR1 is ENHRY, CDR2 SYGVKD, per germline. The CDR3 extends over 14 amino acids. Trimming removed 5 bases from V and 0 bases from J, with 10 bases in between. CDR3 region: CAISKTDMNTEAFF. The CDR3 DNA is TGTGCCATCAGTAAGACAGACATGAACACTGAAGCTTTCTTT.

The V and J genes are TRBV6-1 and TRBJ1-4, with 7 bases identical to TRBD1. J was trimmed by 9 bases and V by 3 bases; bases with no gene match: 7. CDR3 length equals 14 residues. Germline CDR1 MNHNS, CDR2 SASEGT. The CDR3 here is CASSDNRGNQKLFF. In DNA, the CDR3 is TGTGCCAGCAGTGATAACAGGGGAAATCAAAAACTGTTTTTT.

This clone was seen only once. The V and J genes are TRBV28 and TRBJ2-5; D is possibly TRBD2 (7 bases). The CDR3 is 14 residues long. Germline loops: CDR1 MDHEN, CDR2 SYDVKM. V lost 6 bases and J lost 4, with 15 bases in between. The CDR3 loop is CASSTGRGVETQYF. The CDR3 nucleotides are TGTGCCAGCAGCACGGGGAGGGGGGTAGAGACCCAGTACTTC.

V and J are TRBV6-5 and TRBJ1-6; no definite D call. The CDR3 sequence is 15 residues long. Germline-derived CDR1 and CDR2 are MNHEY and SVGAGI. Trimming stripped 6 bases from V and 7 bases from J, with 16 bases between. CDR3 residues: CASRTRENSNSPLHF. The DNA for the CDR3 is TGTGCCAGCAGAACTAGAGAGAATTCGAATTCACCCCTCCACTTT.

V gene TRBV5-1 combines with J gene TRBJ2-2; D perhaps matches TRBD2 (5 bases). V was shortened by 4 bases and J by 2 bases, with 9 bases between the two germline ends. The CDR3 is made up of 14 amino acids. Germline V gene data show CDR1 as SGHRS and CDR2 as YFSETQ. CDR3 protein: CASSRGLNTGELFF. The CDR3 DNA follows: TGCGCCAGCAGCCGTGGACTCAACACCGGGGAGCTGTTTTTT. The variable domain in full, completed from reference TRBV5-1 and TRBJ2-2, reads KAGVTQTPRYLIKTRGQQVTLSCSPISGHRSVSWYQQTPGQGLQFLFEYFSETQRNKGNFPGRFSGRQFSNSRSEMNVSTLELGDSALYLCASSRGLNTGELFFGEGSRLTVL.

V and J are TRBV28 and TRBJ2-7, with D possibly being TRBD2 (5 bases). Germline lookup yields CDR1 MDHEN and CDR2 SYDVKM. The CDR3 contains 13 residues. V was trimmed by 8 bases and J by 0 bases, leaving 11 bases between them. CDR3 region: CASRRLSSYEQYF. The CDR3 DNA reads as TGTGCCAGCCGGAGGCTGAGCTCCTACGAGCAGTACTTC.

CDR3 amino acids: CASSPRYEQYF. Written as DNA, the CDR3 is TGTGCCAGCAGTCCCCGCTACGAGCAGTACTTC. V usage is TRBV28 and J usage is TRBJ2-7; no reliable D call. Germline V CDR1 and CDR2: MDHEN, SYDVKM. This CDR3 is 11 amino acids long. V shed 5 bases and J shed 3 bases, with 5 bases lying between them.

This clone is a singleton in its sample. The CDR3 nucleotides are TGTGCCAGCAGCCCACGGGACAGTTATTACGAGCAGTACTTC. This codes for CASSPRDSYYEQYF. V usage is TRBV7-9 and J usage is TRBJ2-7; TRBD1 agrees at 7 bases. Germline CDR1 and CDR2: SEHNR and FQNEAQ (reference sequence). CDR3 length: 14 residues. With V trimmed by 5 bases and J by 4 bases, 8 bases remained unmatched.

This clone has just one count. The rearrangement links TRBV12-3 or TRBV12-4 to TRBJ2-7; possible D gene TRBD2, 6 bases. V lost 7 bases and J lost 5, with 15 bases in between. This CDR3 has 13 residues. CDR3 protein: CASILSGVDEQYF. For the CDR3, the DNA is TGTGCCAGCATCTTGTCGGGAGTCGACGAGCAGTACTTC.

The rearrangement joins TRBV2 to TRBJ2-7, with D possibly TRBD1 on 5 matching bases. Germline loops: CDR1 SNHLY, CDR2 FYNNEI. Trimming shortened V by 6 bases and J by 0 bases, and 12 bases separated the two germline ends. This CDR3 contains 14 residues. The CDR3 nucleotides are TGTGCCAGCAGGGGGTGGGGCCTCTCCTACGAGCAGTACTTC. Amino acid sequence: CASRGWGLSYEQYF. Full variable domain (outside the CDR3, taken from reference TRBV2 and TRBJ2-7): EPEVTQTPSHQVTQMGQEVILRCVPISNHLYFYWYRQILGQKVEFLVSFYNNEISEKSEIFDDQFSVERPDGSNFTLKIRSTKLEDSAMYFCASRGWGLSYEQYFGPGTRLTVT.